This T cell receptor (beta chain) was identified during a study of T cells in Graves' hyperthyroidism and ophthalmopathy. RNA transcripts were the template for amplifying TCR beta CDR3 regions. The HTBI primer set was used in a first-round RT-PCR of the TCR CDR3. TCRdb itself ran the multiplex PCR reads through MiXCR, one entry per CDR3 protein. The sample has about 700,000 distinct CDR3 sequences, 12% to 15% seen once. V lost 1 base, J lost 9 bases, and 17 bases stayed unmatched. Germline CDR1 SEHNR, CDR2 FQNEAQ (reference sequence). The CDR3 extends over 18 amino acids. This clonotype was detected many times.

The chain links TRBV7-9 to TRBJ2-1, with 8 bases fitting TRBD1. The TCR comes from a woman under 30 with Graves' hyperthyroidism. Sequenced input: blood. CDR3 DNA: TGTGCCAGCAGCTTAGAAGTCATCGGGACAGGTTCAGAGAGTGAGCAGTTCTTC. Amino acids: CASSLEVIGTGSESEQFF.